A single sample gave rise to the 23 T cell receptor beta chains below, sequenced in a study of T cell repertoires in cytomegalovirus infection (dated by TCRdb to between 2017 and 2020). The reads were generated on an Illumina HiSeq 1500. Using fastp trimming at Q25 and MiXCR clonotype assembly, TCRdb reanalyzed the public sequencing data and kept in-frame beta chains. CDR3 protein sequences are deduplicated, and each keeps its most common genes and DNA. The sample table lists approximately 110,000 distinct CDR3 sequences, approximately 30% of them with a count of one. Approximately 59% of the sample is in the top ten clones. Their antigen targets remain unknown. The treatment or condition label corresponds to: in vitro stimulation with specific CMV peptide epitopes to enrich CMV-specific T cells. The sample in question was CD8+ T cells from cultured PBMCs, obtained from culture after CMV antigen stimulation. All receptors come from a human donor in good health (CMV status not recorded). Some clones in this sample may be carry-over from other donors' samples.

The chain uses TRBV6-1 and TRBJ2-5; D possibly corresponds to TRBD2 (5 bases). Trimming shortened V by 1 base and J by 5 bases, and 11 bases separated the two germline ends. Germline V CDR1 and CDR2: MNHNS, SASEGT. The CDR3 loop spans 14 amino acids. In nucleotides, the CDR3 is TGTGCCAGCAGTGAAGGCAGAGGGTGGGAGACCCAGTACTTC. This gives the protein CASSEGRGWETQYF.

The chain is built from TRBV6-5 and TRBJ2-7; D may be TRBD1 or TRBD2 (5 bases each). The germline V gene encodes CDR1 MNHEY and CDR2 SVGAGI. The CDR3 is 13 residues long. V lost 2 bases and J lost 5, with 10 bases in between. The CDR3 coding sequence is TGTGCCAGCAGTTACCTACTAGGGGACGAGCAGTACTTC. This gives the protein CASSYLLGDEQYF.

The chain uses TRBV6-1 and TRBJ2-3; a possible D gene is TRBD2 (6 bases). The germline V and J ends were trimmed by 7 bases and 0 bases, with 14 bases remaining between them. Germline lookup yields CDR1 MNHNS and CDR2 SASEGT. This CDR3 has 15 residues. CDR3 loop: CASTFRGTSTDTQYF. CDR3 bases: TGTGCCAGCACCTTTCGGGGGACTAGCACAGATACGCAGTATTTT.

The chain uses TRBV7-4 and TRBJ1-5; D gene ambiguous. The germline V gene encodes CDR1 SGHVT and CDR2 SQSDAQ. Trimming stripped 5 bases from V and 1 base from J, with 3 bases between. This CDR3 region has 12 residues. CDR3 DNA: TGTGCCAGCAGCGAGAGCAATCAGCCCCAGCATTTT. This encodes CASSESNQPQHF.

The chain recombines TRBV6-1 with TRBJ1-2; D gene uncertain. CDR1 is MNHNS and CDR2 is SASEGT in the germline V gene. V was trimmed by 5 bases and J by 5 bases, leaving 30 bases between them. CDR3 length: 19 residues. The CDR3 DNA sequence: TGTGCCAGCAGTCACCCCTTGTGGGAACCAGGCGGCCTCATGTATGGCTACACCTTC. This encodes CASSHPLWEPGGLMYGYTF.

CDR3 nucleotides: TGTGCCAGCAGCTTGGGGGGCGGGGGCAATCAGCCCCAGCATTTT. This encodes CASSLGGGGNQPQHF. The chain is built from TRBV7-6 and TRBJ1-5; TRBD1 is a possible D gene (6 bases). Germline lookup yields CDR1 SGHVS and CDR2 FNYEAQ. The CDR3 covers 15 residues. V was cut by 3 bases and J by 2 bases, with 11 bases left in between.

The chain carries TRBV18 and TRBJ2-7, with a weak D call TRBD2 (6 bases). Trimming pared 4 bases from V and 2 bases from J, leaving 15 bases between. The CDR3 is 15 residues long. Germline CDR1 reads KGHSH; CDR2 reads LQKENI. The CDR3: CASSRRDSSTYEQYF. The DNA of the CDR3 is TGTGCCAGCTCACGCCGGGACTCCTCAACCTACGAGCAGTACTTC.

The V and J genes are TRBV4-1 and TRBJ1-6, with D perhaps TRBD1 (6 bases). The germline V gene encodes CDR1 MGHRA and CDR2 YSYEKL. The CDR3 length is 16 residues. Trimming took 0 bases from V and 9 from J, leaving 15 bases between them. DNA of the CDR3: TGCGCCAGCAGCCAAGAGCGGGGGGGCCGGAGTTCACCCCTCCACTTT. Its protein is CASSQERGGRSSPLHF.

This clonotype was picked up a small number of times. The V and J genes are TRBV7-9 and TRBJ1-1, with a tentative D call TRBD1 (6 bases). Looked up from germline, CDR1 is SEHNR and CDR2 is FQNEAQ (reference sequence). This CDR3 has 14 residues. The ends were cut back, 1 base at V and 4 bases at J, with 10 bases in the middle. CDR3: CASSLVLGATEAFF. CDR3 in DNA: TGTGCCAGCAGCTTAGTTTTGGGGGCCACTGAAGCTTTCTTT.

CDR3 sequence: CASSTGMQNSPLHF. The CDR3 DNA sequence: TGTGCCAGCAGCACAGGGATGCAGAATTCACCCCTCCACTTT. The chain is built from TRBV2 and TRBJ1-6; possible D gene TRBD1, 6 bases. The CDR3 has 14 residues. CDR1 SNHLY and CDR2 FYNNEI come from the germline V gene. V shed 6 bases and J shed 7 bases, with 13 bases lying between them.

This clonotype was picked up a small number of times. The genes are TRBV7-9 and TRBJ1-6, with TRBD1 matching over 7 bases. Germline loops: CDR1 SEHNR, CDR2 FQNEAQ (reference sequence). Unmatched junction bases numbered 13, after V lost 5 bases and J lost 0 bases. The length of the CDR3 is 19 residues. The CDR3, as DNA: TGTGCCAGCAGCGGACGACAGGGAGGAGGGAGCTCCTATAATTCACCCCTCCACTTT. Translation: CASSGRQGGGSSYNSPLHF. Filled out from reference TRBV7-9 and TRBJ1-6, the complete variable domain reads DTGVSQNPRHKITKRGQNVTFRCDPISEHNRLYWYRQTLGQGPEFLTYFQNEAQLEKSRLLSDRFSAERPKGSFSTLEIQRTEQGDSAMYLCASSGRQGGGSSYNSPLHFGNGTRLTVT.

The chain carries TRBV7-2 and TRBJ1-5; maybe TRBD1 (6 bases). Trimming pared 5 bases from V and 0 bases from J, leaving 14 bases between. The V gene's germline CDR1 is SGHTA and CDR2 FQGNSA. There are 16 residues in the CDR3. For the CDR3, the DNA is TGTGCCAGCAGCCACTACTTGACAGGTAGCAATCAGCCCCAGCATTTT. It yields the protein CASSHYLTGSNQPQHF. Using reference TRBV7-2 and TRBJ1-5 for the parts outside the CDR3, the full variable domain is GAGVSQSPSNKVTEKGKDVELRCDPISGHTALYWYRQSLGQGLEFLIYFQGNSAPDKSGLPSDRFSAERTGGSVSTLTIQRTQQEDSAVYLCASSHYLTGSNQPQHFGDGTRLSIL.

There are a few counts of this clonotype. The rearrangement uses TRBV7-2 and TRBJ2-3; TRBD2 matches at 16 bases. This CDR3 contains 19 residues. Looked up from germline, CDR1 is SGHTA and CDR2 is FQGNSA. J lost 0 bases, V lost 0 bases, and 3 bases had no gene match. The CDR3 DNA reads TGTGCCAGCAGCTTAGCCGGGACTAGCGGGGGGGGTAGCACAGATACGCAGTATTTT. This encodes CASSLAGTSGGGSTDTQYF.

This chain links TRBV4-1 with TRBJ2-3; 12 bases fit TRBD2. Germline-derived CDR1 and CDR2 are MGHRA and YSYEKL. This CDR3 has 19 amino acids. V was pared by 8 bases and J by 0 bases, with 15 bases of the junction left unmatched. The CDR3 nucleotides are TGCGCCAGCGCCCCCAACGAGCTAGCGGGGGGGCGCAGCACAGATACGCAGTATTTT. Its protein product is CASAPNELAGGRSTDTQYF.

This clonotype was found a few times. The chain employs TRBV2 and TRBJ2-1; D remains ambiguous. Germline CDR1 reads SNHLY; CDR2 reads FYNNEI. The CDR3 runs to 16 residues. Trimming removed 0 bases from V and 8 bases from J, with 17 bases in between. The CDR3 coding sequence is TGTGCCAGCAGTGAAGCGGGGTTTGTTCGAGGCGATGAGCAGTTCTTC. Residues: CASSEAGFVRGDEQFF.

The rearrangement uses TRBV12-3 or TRBV12-4 and TRBJ1-5, with D maybe TRBD1 (5 bases). This CDR3 contains 15 residues. Between the trimmed V and J ends, which lost 2 bases and 7 bases, there was a span of 15 bases. The CDR3 bases are TGTGCCAGCAGTTTATCGCAGGGTTTCGAGCAGCCCCAGCATTTT. Its translation: CASSLSQGFEQPQHF.

The chain joins TRBV12-3 or TRBV12-4 to TRBJ1-1; D call uncertain. V lost 5 bases and J 4 bases, leaving 17 bases between the germline ends. The CDR3 is made up of 15 amino acids. Here the CDR3 reads CASSNLRYTGTEAFF. For the CDR3, the DNA is TGTGCCAGCAGTAACCTCCGGTACACGGGCACTGAAGCTTTCTTT.

This clonotype has only a few counts. The rearrangement joins TRBV11-1 to TRBJ2-5; 9 nucleotides agree with TRBD2. There are 19 residues in the CDR3. V gave up 5 bases and J gave up 2 bases; unmatched junction bases: 18. Germline V gene lookup returns CDR1 SGHAT and CDR2 FQDESV (reference sequence). The CDR3 nucleotides read TGTGCCAGCAGCCCCCGAGCGGGCTATAGCGGGGGATATCAAGAGACCCAGTACTTC. It codes for CASSPRAGYSGGYQETQYF.

This clonotype was counted between two and nine times. This chain uses TRBV4-1 with TRBJ2-2; D remains unclear. V was clipped by 1 base and J by 3 bases, with 21 bases between them. This CDR3 is 19 amino acids long. Per germline, CDR1 MGHRA and CDR2 YSYEKL. DNA of the CDR3: TGCGCCAGCAGCCAAGGGACGAATATGGAATGGGGTCACACCGGGGAGCTGTTTTTT. Its translation: CASSQGTNMEWGHTGELFF.

The V call is TRBV7-2, the J call TRBJ2-3; TRBD1 matches at 11 bases. Germline-derived CDR1 and CDR2 are SGHTA and FQGNSA. This CDR3 contains 16 residues. The V and J ends lost 4 bases and 4 bases, in that order; junction bases with no gene match: 7. The CDR3 DNA sequence: TGTGCCAGCAGCTATCCGGGACAGGGGGTTGCAGATACGCAGTATTTT. It translates to CASSYPGQGVADTQYF.

This clonotype has at least ten counts. The rearrangement links TRBV27 to TRBJ2-7; TRBD1 matches 7 bases. Germline V gene sequence: CDR1 MNHEY, CDR2 SMNVEV (reference sequence). The CDR3 is made up of 15 amino acids. The V and J ends lost 3 bases and 0 bases, in that order; junction bases with no gene match: 5. The CDR3 DNA is TGTGCCAGCAGTTTTTTGGGACAGAGCTCCTACGAGCAGTACTTC. Protein: CASSFLGQSSYEQYF.

The chain joins TRBV12-3 or TRBV12-4 to TRBJ2-3; 10 bases map to TRBD2. The CDR3 is 15 residues long. The J segment lost 4 bases and the V segment lost 6 bases, leaving 7 bases of the junction unmatched. The CDR3: CASRQAGGPADTQYF. DNA for the CDR3: TGTGCCAGCAGGCAAGCGGGGGGGCCCGCAGATACGCAGTATTTT.

The V call is TRBV29-1, the J call TRBJ2-3, with 7 bases lining up with TRBD2. The CDR3 runs to 15 residues. Germline V gives CDR1 SQVTM, CDR2 ANQGSEA. Unmatched junction bases numbered 6, after V lost 3 bases and J lost 0 bases. Here the CDR3 DNA reads TGCAGCGTTGATCCAGCGGGGCCTAGCACAGATACGCAGTATTTT. Protein sequence: CSVDPAGPSTDTQYF.